These T cell receptor beta chains were read from a single sample in a study of CD8 T cells in Susac syndrome. TCRdb re-called the immunoSEQ multiplex PCR reads through MiXCR, storing one row per CDR3 protein. Found here are about 60,000 distinct CDR3 sequences, roughly nine tenths of them singletons; the top ten hold 0.15% to 0.2%. The sample was CD8+ T cells from PBMCs. All receptors derive from a human donor in good health. Each CDR3 is given with its conserved first and last residue. Not all rows give a size; the values are once, few, many and, for expanded clones, a class.

TRBV7-3	13	-	TRBJ2-1	CASSSGAYNEQFF
TRBV6-6	15	-	TRBJ1-3	CASTLTRTAGNTIYF
TRBV5-5	12	-	TRBJ2-5	CASSPKGETQYF
TRBV6-5	14	-	TRBJ1-5	CARGVFRGNQPQHF
TRBV4-3	14	-	TRBJ2-7	CASSQDRGAYEQYF
TRBV7-9	12	-	TRBJ2-1	CASTIQSDEQFF
TRBV20-1	13	once	TRBJ1-5	CSARDLIDGPQHF
TRBV27	15	-	TRBJ2-3	CASSLGSASTDTQYF
TRBV18	13	-	TRBJ2-3	CATLGLYTDTQYF
TRBV7-2	16	-	TRBJ1-2	CASSVEGAGGNYGYTF
TRBV3-1	17	-	TRBJ2-1	CASSRTLAGSSYNEQFF
TRBV6-5	14	-	TRBJ2-2	CASSWTGEPGELFF
TRBV12-3/TRBV12-4	11	-	TRBJ2-7	CASSFGGEQYF
TRBV6-5	16	-	TRBJ2-7	CASSYSHGYSSYEQYF
TRBV7-9	12	-	TRBJ2-1	CASSPCLNEQFF
TRBV7-2	14	-	TRBJ2-1	CASSSLVQYNEQFF
TRBV19	15	-	TRBJ1-1	CASSIEVGMNTEAFF
TRBV7-9	12	-	TRBJ1-1	CASSLSWTEAFF
TRBV10-3	12	-	TRBJ2-7	CAVGFGSYEQYF
TRBV6-6	13	-	TRBJ1-2	CASSYSEGYGYTF
TRBV2	14	-	TRBJ2-7	CASSVRDTDYEQYF
TRBV5-6	13	once	TRBJ1-3	CASSGRPGNTIYF
TRBV10-2	14	-	TRBJ2-5	CASISGGYQETQYF
TRBV4-1	18	-	TRBJ1-2	CASSQEIWQGAGSYGYTF
TRBV10-3	16	-	TRBJ1-2	CAIRDPGTGEYYGYTF
TRBV14	18	-	TRBJ1-2	CASSQAQEGYRGPDGYTF
TRBV7-6	17	-	TRBJ2-1	CASSLAYSGALGNEQFF
TRBV7-9	15	-	TRBJ2-5	CASSFGGTEQETQYF
TRBV7-8	15	-	TRBJ2-2	CVSSLEGLYTGELFF
TRBV6-5	13	-	TRBJ2-1	CASSYSQGNEQFF
TRBV7-9	15	-	TRBJ1-1	CASSPIGREGTEAFF
TRBV7-8	15	-	TRBJ2-5	CASSLIRETQETQYF
TRBV7-9	14	-	TRBJ1-2	CASSDPGGLYGYTF
TRBV13	18	-	TRBJ1-1	CASSFFSLSSETNTEAFF
TRBV27	15	few	TRBJ2-1	CASSLGGGAYNEQFF
TRBV7-8	14	-	TRBJ2-7	CASSSSTGPYEQYF
TRBV20-1	15	-	TRBJ2-1	CSARETGHDYNEQFF
TRBV21-1	10	-	TRBJ2-1	CASSKSWQFF
TRBV4-3	15	-	TRBJ1-1	CASSQDRSENTEAFF
TRBV27	13	-	TRBJ1-2	CASSGGENYGYTF
TRBV18	13	-	TRBJ2-7	CASSPGTELEQYF
TRBV10-3	14	-	TRBJ2-3	CAISQAYGADTQYF
TRBV4-1	15	-	TRBJ1-1	CASSQAQGSVTEAFF
TRBV5-1	16	-	TRBJ2-6	CASSLAVASGANVLTF
TRBV7-8	15	-	TRBJ2-7	CASSLVLDNFYEQYF
TRBV3-1	20	-	TRBJ2-1	CASSQEVISGGPVYYNEQFF
TRBV12-3/TRBV12-4	16	-	TRBJ2-7	CASSDTGSGGDYEQYF
TRBV7-9	13	-	TRBJ1-1	CASSPPLNTEAFF
TRBV5-1	16	-	TRBJ1-2	CASSLVSGLPNYGYTF
TRBV19	17	once	TRBJ2-2	CASRPTGLVRDTGELFF
TRBV6-2/TRBV6-3	16	-	TRBJ2-7	CASSYTVAKSSYEQYF
TRBV3-1	15	-	TRBJ1-2	CASSQFGQHNYGYTF
TRBV11-2	13	-	TRBJ2-3	CASSLDPPDTQYF
TRBV28	14	-	TRBJ2-7	CASSRKGVFYEQYF
TRBV19	15	-	TRBJ1-5	CASRAPTGSNQPQHF
TRBV28	13	-	TRBJ2-2	CATGGDYTGELFF
TRBV19	15	-	TRBJ1-3	CASSIPRGLGNTIYF